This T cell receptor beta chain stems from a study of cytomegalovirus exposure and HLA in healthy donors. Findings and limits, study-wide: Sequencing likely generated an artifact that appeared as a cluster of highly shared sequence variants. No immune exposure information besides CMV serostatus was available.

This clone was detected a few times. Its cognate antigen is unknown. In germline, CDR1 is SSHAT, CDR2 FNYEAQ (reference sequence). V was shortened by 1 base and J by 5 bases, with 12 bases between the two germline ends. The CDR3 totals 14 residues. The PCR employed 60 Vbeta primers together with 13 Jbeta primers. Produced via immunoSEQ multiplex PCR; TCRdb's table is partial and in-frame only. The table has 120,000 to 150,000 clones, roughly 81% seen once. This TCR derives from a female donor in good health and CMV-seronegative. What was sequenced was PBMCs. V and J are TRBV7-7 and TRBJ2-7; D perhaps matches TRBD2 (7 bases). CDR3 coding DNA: TGTGCCAGCAGCTTAGGGCAGGGGAGGGACGAGCAGTACTTC. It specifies CASSLGQGRDEQYF.